The 32 T cell receptor beta chains below all came from one sample that was sequenced in a study of blood T cells in healthy people across ages. Alongside a J-beta primer mix, a sample-barcoded 5' primer served in a second PCR lasting roughly 6 to 11 cycles. TCRdb used MiXCR to reprocess the 5' RACE reads, holding one entry per CDR3 protein. This table holds under 1 million distinct CDR3 sequences, around two fifths found once. Sequencing was carried out using blood. These receptors were obtained from a man in his sixties in good health.

Notes on this clonotype: This may come from a read error, since a much larger clone is one base off. The rearrangement joins TRBV5-1 to TRBJ2-4; D gene uncertain. The CDR3 consists of 16 residues. Germline loops: CDR1 SGHRS, CDR2 YFSETQ. Here the CDR3 reads CASSLDGSKSKNTQYF. The CDR3, as DNA: TGCGCCAGCAGCTTGGACGGCAGTAAGAGCAAAAACACTCAGTACTTC.

V is TRBV29-1 and J is TRBJ2-1, with 10 bases identical to TRBD1. The CDR3 contains 13 residues. J was trimmed by 7 bases and V by 7 bases; bases with no gene match: 7. The germline gives CDR1 SQVTM, CDR2 ANQGSEA. CDR3 in DNA: TGCAGCGCCGACAGGGGGCGCTTAAATGAGCAGTTCTTC. The encoded protein is CSADRGRLNEQFF.

The sample holds one count of this clonotype. The CDR3 DNA is TGTGCCAGTGCGGGACGGCGCTCCTACGAGCAGTACTTC. It yields the protein CASAGRRSYEQYF. This chain connects TRBV2 to TRBJ2-7; TRBD2 might be the D (6 bases). V lost 9 bases to trimming and J lost 0 bases, with 12 bases between them. This CDR3 has 13 amino acids. The V gene's germline CDR1 is SNHLY and CDR2 FYNNEI. The entire variable domain, with the rest obtained from reference TRBV2 and TRBJ2-7, is as follows: EPEVTQTPSHQVTQMGQEVILRCVPISNHLYFYWYRQILGQKVEFLVSFYNNEISEKSEIFDDQFSVERPDGSNFTLKIRSTKLEDSAMYFCASAGRRSYEQYFGPGTRLTVT.

The J gene is TRBJ1-4, the V gene TRBV10-3; TRBD1 is a possible D gene (6 bases). The CDR3 loop spans 14 amino acids. V lost 6 bases and J lost 4, with 12 bases in between. CDR1 and CDR2 from the germline V gene are ENHRY and SYGVKD. CDR3 in amino acids: CAIREDSLNEKLFF. The DNA of the CDR3 is TGTGCCATCAGAGAGGACAGCCTTAATGAAAAACTGTTTTTT.

The J gene is TRBJ1-1, the V gene TRBV4-3; 11 nucleotides align to TRBD1. The CDR3 extends over 15 amino acids. J gave up 5 bases and V 3 bases, and 5 bases lay outside the gene matches. Per the germline V gene, CDR1 is LGHNA and CDR2 is YSLEER. CDR3 coding DNA: TGCGCCAGCAGCCATCCGGGACAGGGGGAGACTGAAGCTTTCTTT. This translates into CASSHPGQGETEAFF.

This clonotype showed up just a few times. This sequence joins TRBV6-1 and TRBJ2-7, with a possible D match to TRBD1 (5 bases). The V end lost 7 bases, the J end lost 5 bases, and 18 bases lay between the germline ends. Germline CDR1 and CDR2: MNHNS and SASEGT. The CDR3 spans 14 residues. The CDR3, as DNA: TGTGCCAGCATTCTGGGCGTCAGGGCGAACGAGCAGTACTTC. It yields the protein CASILGVRANEQYF.

The genes are TRBV28 and TRBJ2-3, with a tentative D call TRBD1 (6 bases). Germline V gene data show CDR1 as MDHEN and CDR2 as SYDVKM. Trimming stripped 3 bases from V and 5 bases from J, with 15 bases between. The CDR3 runs 15 residues. The CDR3 nucleotides are TGTGCCAGCAGTTTCGGGCAGGGGTTCGGAGATACGCAGTATTTT. Its translation is CASSFGQGFGDTQYF.

The chain uses TRBV4-3 and TRBJ1-2; TRBD1 matches 7 bases. CDR1 is LGHNA and CDR2 is YSLEER in the germline V gene. V shed 6 bases, J shed 4 bases, and the junction held 5 bases outside the gene matches. The CDR3 has 13 amino acids. In DNA form, the CDR3 reads TGCGCCAGCAGTACCAGGGGGGTCTATGGCTACACCTTC. Amino acids: CASSTRGVYGYTF.

The CDR3 here is CASSLIQDEYYGYTF. The CDR3 DNA reads as TGTGCCAGCAGCCTAATCCAGGACGAGTACTATGGCTACACCTTC. The chain links TRBV5-6 to TRBJ1-2; D call uncertain. The V end was cut by 4 bases, the J end by 3 bases, with 16 bases between. The CDR3 runs 15 residues. CDR1 and CDR2 from the germline V gene are SGHDT and YYEEEE.

The genes are TRBV6-5 and TRBJ2-1; TRBD1 matches 10 bases. TRBJ2-7 matches the DNA end more closely, so the J call is doubtful. Germline CDR1 and CDR2: MNHEY and SVGAGI. CDR3 length equals 15 residues. DNA for the CDR3: TGTGCCAGCAGGGGACAGGGGTTCCCGTACAATGAGCAGTACTTC. Its protein product is CASRGQGFPYNEQYF.

V is TRBV14 and J is TRBJ2-7; TRBD1 or TRBD2 may be the D gene (5 bases each). Germline values: CDR1 SGHDN, CDR2 FVKESK. The CDR3 totals 17 residues. Trimming stripped 2 bases from V and 0 bases from J, with 17 bases between. The CDR3 spells CASSQRARDGYSYEQYF. The CDR3 nucleotides read TGTGCCAGCAGCCAAAGGGCCCGGGACGGTTACTCCTACGAGCAGTACTTC.

The gene calls are TRBV12-3 or TRBV12-4 and TRBJ2-1; D remains unclear. The ends were cut back, 8 bases at V and 8 bases at J, with 16 bases in the middle. This CDR3 has 13 amino acids. The CDR3: CASGRQVMDEQFF. In DNA form, the CDR3 reads TGTGCCAGCGGACGCCAGGTCATGGATGAGCAGTTCTTC.

This clonotype was counted only a few times. The V call is TRBV7-2, the J call TRBJ2-3; D gene uncertain. Germline CDR1 is SGHTA and CDR2 is FQGNSA. CDR3 length: 14 residues. Trimming cost V 3 bases and J 6 bases, with 13 bases left between them. The CDR3 protein is CASSLAVVRDTQYF. As DNA, the CDR3 is TGTGCCAGCAGCTTGGCGGTCGTTCGGGATACGCAGTATTTT.

This clonotype has more than one count but fewer than ten. The rearrangement links TRBV5-6 to TRBJ2-5, with D possibly matching TRBD1 (5 bases). From germline, CDR1 is SGHDT and CDR2 YYEEEE. V lost 2 bases and J lost 2, with 10 bases in between. The CDR3 runs to 14 residues. DNA of the CDR3: TGTGCCAGCAGCTTTGGGGCCAGTCAAGAGACCCAGTACTTC. It encodes CASSFGASQETQYF.

In its sample, this clonotype was seen a few times. This chain connects TRBV25-1 to TRBJ1-2, with D unclear. The germline V gene has CDR1 MGHDK and CDR2 SYGVNS. The CDR3 is 13 amino acids. V lost 3 bases and J lost 4, with 9 bases in between. The DNA of the CDR3 is TGTGCCAGCAGTGAGCCGGGTACCTATGGCTACACCTTC. Translated, it gives CASSEPGTYGYTF.

The CDR3 is CASSSTSGRASEQFF. In DNA form, the CDR3 reads TGTGCCAGCAGCTCGACTAGCGGGAGGGCCAGTGAGCAGTTCTTC. The rearrangement uses TRBV7-2 and TRBJ2-1; TRBD2 agrees at 14 bases. The CDR3 covers 15 residues. J gave up 9 bases and V 4 bases, and 5 bases lay outside the gene matches. Germline-derived CDR1 and CDR2 are SGHTA and FQGNSA. Together with reference TRBV7-2 and TRBJ2-1, the CDR3 gives the full variable domain: GAGVSQSPSNKVTEKGKDVELRCDPISGHTALYWYRQSLGQGLEFLIYFQGNSAPDKSGLPSDRFSAERTGGSVSTLTIQRTQQEDSAVYLCASSSTSGRASEQFFGPGTRLTVL.

The chain joins TRBV21-1 to TRBJ2-7; no check of the table's D call, TRBD1, against the DNA was made. TRBV21-1 constitutes a pseudogene. The CDR3 has 20 amino acids. CDR3 region: CASSKYLAVEGARLSYEQYF. CDR3 nucleotides: TGTGCCAGCAGCAAATATTTGGCGGTTGAGGGGGCCCGACTCTCCTACGAGCAGTACTTC.

The chain has TRBV7-2 and TRBJ2-4; D is unresolved. The J call may be in error: the DNA end matches TRBJ2-7 better. Per germline, CDR1 SGHTA and CDR2 FQGNSA. The CDR3 contains 17 residues. The CDR3 protein is CASSFKIDPQSSYEQYF. CDR3 nucleotides: TGTGCCAGCAGCTTCAAGATTGACCCCCAAAGCTCCTACGAGCAGTACTTC.

The V call is TRBV5-1, the J call TRBJ2-3; D possibly matches TRBD1 or TRBD2 (5 bases each). The CDR3 covers 16 residues. Germline CDR1 is SGHRS and CDR2 is YFSETQ. V dropped 0 bases and J dropped 2 bases, with 13 bases sitting between them. Here the CDR3 reads CASSLEGRAFTDTQYF. DNA of the CDR3: TGCGCCAGCAGCTTGGAGGGACGGGCCTTCACAGATACGCAGTATTTT.

This sequence joins TRBV4-3 and TRBJ1-5; no definite D call. From germline, CDR1 is LGHNA and CDR2 YSLEER. The CDR3 spans 13 residues. Trimming cost V 3 bases and J 7 bases, with 10 bases left between them. The CDR3 sequence: CASSQRVGQPQHF. The CDR3 nucleotides read TGCGCCAGCAGCCAGAGGGTGGGGCAGCCCCAGCATTTT.

V is TRBV30 and J is TRBJ2-1; D not certain. This CDR3 comprises 12 residues. V was clipped by 1 base and J by 4 bases, with 5 bases between them. In germline, CDR1 is GTSNPN, CDR2 SVGIG (reference sequence). CDR3 residues: CAWSGGYNEQFF. The CDR3 DNA reads TGTGCCTGGAGTGGAGGTTACAATGAGCAGTTCTTC.

This clonotype was counted only a few times. The CDR3 sequence: CASSGPTGIDNEKLFF. In DNA form, the CDR3 reads TGTGCCAGCAGTGGACCGACAGGGATCGATAATGAAAAACTGTTTTTT. The V call is TRBV25-1, the J call TRBJ1-4, with 7 positions matching TRBD1. The CDR3 sequence is 16 residues long. J gave up 4 bases and V 4 bases, and 9 bases lay outside the gene matches. Germline lookup yields CDR1 MGHDK and CDR2 SYGVNS.

The V and J genes are TRBV7-9 and TRBJ1-6; a possible D gene is TRBD1 (5 bases). Trimming left V 10 bases short and J 7 bases short, with 23 bases between. Per germline, CDR1 SEHNR and CDR2 FQNEAQ (reference sequence). The CDR3 spans 16 residues. The CDR3 nucleotides read TGTGCCACTGATCAAACCTACGGGGCAGGAAATTCACCCCTCCACTTT. Translated, it gives CATDQTYGAGNSPLHF.

The J gene is TRBJ2-1, the V gene TRBV7-2, with 12 bases fitting TRBD2. Germline V lookup: CDR1 SGHTA, CDR2 FQGNSA. The junction had 6 bases not matched to a gene; V was cut back by 3 bases and J by 9 bases. The CDR3 spans 15 residues. The CDR3 bases are TGTGCCAGCAGCTTCCCTAGCGGGGGGGCGTCTGAGCAGTTCTTC. As protein: CASSFPSGGASEQFF.

This clonotype was detected many times. This chain connects TRBV4-3 to TRBJ2-5, with D possibly being TRBD1 or TRBD2 (6 bases each). V shed 0 bases and J shed 5 bases, with 16 bases lying between them. Germline-derived CDR1 and CDR2 are LGHNA and YSLEER. The CDR3 is made up of 16 amino acids. CDR3 residues: CASSQDLSGAGETQYF. In nucleotides, the CDR3 is TGCGCCAGCAGCCAAGATCTATCGGGGGCTGGGGAGACCCAGTACTTC.

This clonotype was observed a handful of times. J is TRBJ2-7 and V is TRBV6-6, with 11 bases fitting TRBD2. This CDR3 spans 15 amino acids. The V gene end was trimmed by 6 bases and the J gene end by 7 bases; junction bases not matched to a gene: 11. CDR1 is MNHNY and CDR2 is SVGAGI in the germline V gene (reference sequence). The CDR3 sequence is CASRRTSGWTMEQYF. The CDR3 DNA reads as TGTGCCAGCAGGCGGACTAGCGGGTGGACTATGGAGCAGTACTTC.

The CDR3 nucleotides read TGTGCCAGCAGCTGGTCGGGGGGCCCTGGGGAGACCCAGTACTTC. Its translation is CASSWSGGPGETQYF. This chain uses TRBV7-2 with TRBJ2-5; D is possibly TRBD2 (7 bases). Germline lookup yields CDR1 SGHTA and CDR2 FQGNSA. There are 15 residues in the CDR3. Trimming took off 4 bases at V and 5 bases at J, with 17 bases between the two ends. Drawing the rest from reference TRBV7-2 and TRBJ2-5, the complete variable domain is GAGVSQSPSNKVTEKGKDVELRCDPISGHTALYWYRQSLGQGLEFLIYFQGNSAPDKSGLPSDRFSAERTGGSVSTLTIQRTQQEDSAVYLCASSWSGGPGETQYFGPGTRLLVL.

This clonotype has at least ten counts. The gene calls are TRBV6-2 or TRBV6-3 and TRBJ1-2, with D possibly TRBD1 on 6 matching bases. V lost 6 bases, J lost 5 bases, and 16 bases lay in between. Germline V gene data show CDR1 as MNHEY and CDR2 as SVGEGT. CDR3 length equals 14 residues. The CDR3 nucleotides read TGTGCCAGCAGAGACCCGGGGGCCAGTTATGGCTACACCTTC. This codes for CASRDPGASYGYTF.

For this clonotype: A much larger clone is a single base away; this may be a read error. The rearrangement joins TRBV6-6 to TRBJ2-5, with D uncertain. The J call may be mistaken, given a closer DNA end match to TRBJ2-7. The germline V gene has CDR1 MNHNY and CDR2 SVGAGI (reference sequence). The CDR3 totals 12 residues. The CDR3: CASSTTYYEQYF. DNA of the CDR3: TGTGCCAGCAGCACGACATATTACGAGCAGTACTTC.

This clonotype was seen a few times. This chain connects TRBV6-5 to TRBJ2-5; 9 nucleotides align to TRBD1. This CDR3 is built from 14 residues. The germline gives CDR1 MNHEY, CDR2 SVGAGI. The trim removed 10 bases at V and 2 bases at J, leaving 8 bases unmatched. The CDR3 coding sequence is TGTGCCACCCACCGGGACAGGGCACAAGAGACCCAGTACTTC. As protein: CATHRDRAQETQYF.

This chain uses TRBV4-1 with TRBJ2-1; 8 bases match TRBD2. With 1 base clipped from V and 10 bases from J, the junction kept 6 bases outside the gene matches. This CDR3 has 14 amino acids. The germline V gene encodes CDR1 MGHRA and CDR2 YSYEKL. CDR3 loop: CASSQVRGVVEQFF. CDR3 in DNA: TGCGCCAGCAGCCAAGTGCGGGGGGTAGTAGAGCAGTTCTTC.

This clonotype has just a few counts. V is TRBV7-8 and J is TRBJ1-5; tentative D call: TRBD1 (6 bases). The V gene's germline CDR1 is SGHVS and CDR2 FQNEAQ. The CDR3 is made up of 17 amino acids. V lost 7 bases and J lost 0, with 19 bases in between. The CDR3 DNA is TGTGCCAGCACCCTCCTGGCAGGGGACTATAGCAATCAGCCCCAGCATTTT. This gives the protein CASTLLAGDYSNQPQHF. Variable domain in full (rest from reference TRBV7-8 and TRBJ1-5): GAGVSQSPRYKVAKRGQDVALRCDPISGHVSLFWYQQALGQGPEFLTYFQNEAQLDKSGLPSDRFFAERPEGSVSTLKIQRTQQEDSAVYLCASTLLAGDYSNQPQHFGDGTRLSIL.